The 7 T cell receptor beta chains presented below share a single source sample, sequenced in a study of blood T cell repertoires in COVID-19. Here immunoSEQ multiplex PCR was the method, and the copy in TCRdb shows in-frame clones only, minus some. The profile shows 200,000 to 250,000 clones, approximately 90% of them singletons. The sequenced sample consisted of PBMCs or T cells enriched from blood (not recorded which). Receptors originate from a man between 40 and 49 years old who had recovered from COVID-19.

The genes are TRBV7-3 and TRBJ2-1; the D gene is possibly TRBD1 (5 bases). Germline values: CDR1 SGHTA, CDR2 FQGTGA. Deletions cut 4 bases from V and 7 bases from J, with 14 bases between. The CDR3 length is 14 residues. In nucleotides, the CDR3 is TGTGCCAGCAGCTATGTGGGGCAGGATAATGAGCAGTTCTTC. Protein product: CASSYVGQDNEQFF.

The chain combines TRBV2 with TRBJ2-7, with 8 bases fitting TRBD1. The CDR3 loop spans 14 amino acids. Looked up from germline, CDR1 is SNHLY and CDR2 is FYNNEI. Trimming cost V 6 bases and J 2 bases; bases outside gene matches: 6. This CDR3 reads CASSPGTGPYEQYF. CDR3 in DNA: TGTGCCAGCAGCCCCGGGACAGGACCCTACGAGCAGTACTTC.

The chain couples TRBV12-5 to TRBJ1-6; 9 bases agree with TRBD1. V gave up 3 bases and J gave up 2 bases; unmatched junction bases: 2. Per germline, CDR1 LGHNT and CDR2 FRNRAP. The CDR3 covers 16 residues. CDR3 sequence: CASGFWDRAYNSPLHF. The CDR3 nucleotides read TGTGCTAGTGGTTTTTGGGACAGGGCCTATAATTCACCCCTCCACTTT.

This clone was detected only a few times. Written as DNA, the CDR3 is TGTGCCAGCAGCTCTACCGAAGGGGGCACTGAAGCTTTCTTT. Its protein is CASSSTEGGTEAFF. The gene calls are TRBV7-2 and TRBJ1-1; a weak D match, TRBD1 (6 bases). Germline V CDR1 and CDR2: SGHTA, FQGNSA. The V end lost 4 bases, the J end lost 4 bases, and 13 bases lay between the germline ends. The CDR3 loop spans 14 amino acids.

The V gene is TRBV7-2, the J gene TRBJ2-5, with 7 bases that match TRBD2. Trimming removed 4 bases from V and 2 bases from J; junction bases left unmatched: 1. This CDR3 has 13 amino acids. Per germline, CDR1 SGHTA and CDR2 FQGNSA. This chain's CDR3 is CASSSGRQETQYF. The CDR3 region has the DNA TGTGCCAGCAGCTCCGGGAGGCAAGAGACCCAGTACTTC.

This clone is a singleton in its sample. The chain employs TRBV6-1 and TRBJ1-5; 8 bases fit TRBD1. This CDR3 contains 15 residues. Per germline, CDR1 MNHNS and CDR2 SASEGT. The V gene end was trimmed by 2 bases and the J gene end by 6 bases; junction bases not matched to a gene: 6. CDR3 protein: CASSESGGAFQPQHF. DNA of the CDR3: TGTGCCAGCAGTGAATCAGGGGGCGCTTTTCAGCCCCAGCATTTT.

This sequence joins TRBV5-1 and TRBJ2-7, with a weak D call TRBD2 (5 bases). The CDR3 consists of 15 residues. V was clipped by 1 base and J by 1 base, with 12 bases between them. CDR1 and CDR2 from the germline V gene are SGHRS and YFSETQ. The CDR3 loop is CASSLLSGKSYEQYF. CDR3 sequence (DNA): TGCGCCAGCAGCTTGTTAAGCGGTAAATCCTACGAGCAGTACTTC.